One TCR beta chain is described in this entry. The data belong to a study of blood T cell repertoires in COVID-19. Study in general: Sites across the United States, Italy and Spain contributed samples from acute and convalescent COVID-19.

Original processing notes: For nucleated cells, counts were estimated from reference gene primer amplification. The repertoire was sequenced with immunoSEQ multiplex PCR; TCRdb's copy has only in-frame clones and lacks some. V, J and clone size were drawn from that table, and D and trimming were deduced from the DNA. The data contain under 200,000 clones, about nine tenths of them singletons. The source material was peripheral blood. The TCR originated in a man aged 18 to 30 with active or convalescent COVID-19.

CDR3 nucleotides: TGTGCCAGCAGTGATGAGGGATTAGTGGCTTTCTTT. It is translated as CASSDEGLVAFF. The rearrangement links TRBV6-1 to TRBJ1-1; no clear D. With 3 bases removed from V and 11 bases from J, the gap between germline ends came to 13 bases. Germline lookup yields CDR1 MNHNS and CDR2 SASEGT. There are 12 residues in the CDR3.